This T cell receptor beta chain was identified during a study of shared clonotypes between healthy human individuals. Every one of the donors was a Caucasian adult that lived in Nashville, Tennessee. The V end was cut by 9 bases, the J end by 2 bases, with 11 bases between. CDR1 and CDR2 from the germline V gene are LNHDA and SQIVND (reference sequence). This CDR3 is 13 amino acids long. Findings and caveats of the study: Naive subsets typically showed greater estimated richness than memory subsets.

A single count supports this clone. Its target is not known. How the authors handled the data: Filtering differed because ImmunoSEQ produced junction-only sequences that carried no quality scores. The protocol was immunoSEQ multiplex PCR, while the TCRdb copy is restricted to in-frame clones and leaves out a portion. V and J calls and clone size are copied from that table; D and trimming were computed from the DNA. The table lists more than 2 million clones, approximately 94% of them singletons. This TCR was recovered from a man younger than 30 in good health. Source material: naive CD4+ T cells sorted from blood. Subset: CD45RA+ positively selected. This chain connects TRBV19 to TRBJ1-3; the D is unclear. Here the CDR3 reads CASADPPGNTIYF. Written as DNA, the CDR3 is TGTGCCAGCGCTGATCCCCCTGGAAACACCATATATTTT. Together with reference TRBV19 and TRBJ1-3, the CDR3 gives the full variable domain: DGGITQSPKYLFRKEGQNVTLSCEQNLNHDAMYWYRQDPGQGLRLIYYSQIVNDFQKGDIAEGYSVSREKKESFPLTVTSAQKNPTAFYLCASADPPGNTIYFGEGSWLTVV.